These 11 T cell receptor beta chains originate from one sample sequenced in a study of graft-versus-host responses after intestinal transplantation. The table came from immunoSEQ multiplex PCR; TCRdb's copy has only in-frame clones and leaves some out. The sample comprises 45,000 to 65,000 clones, 94% of which are singletons, and under 0.45% rests with the top ten. Antigens for these TCRs are unknown. This specimen was unstimulated CD4+ T cells sorted from spleen or lymph node cells, taken before transplant. These receptors all stem from a human donor who was the organ donor for an intestinal transplant.

CDR3 region: CASSEASVVNSPLHF. The DNA of the CDR3 is TGTGCCAGCAGTGAAGCTAGTGTTGTTAATTCACCCCTCCACTTT. The chain has TRBV2 and TRBJ1-6; D is unresolved. Germline V lookup: CDR1 SNHLY, CDR2 FYNNEI. V was cut by 0 bases and J by 6 bases, with 9 bases left in between. The CDR3 is 15 amino acids. The full variable domain, rest sourced from reference TRBV2 and TRBJ1-6, is EPEVTQTPSHQVTQMGQEVILRCVPISNHLYFYWYRQILGQKVEFLVSFYNNEISEKSEIFDDQFSVERPDGSNFTLKIRSTKLEDSAMYFCASSEASVVNSPLHFGNGTRLTVT.

Notes on this clone: At one end, the junction sequence differs from germline, possibly due to a read error. The J gene is TRBJ1-1, the V gene TRBV2; the match to TRBD1 covers 8 bases. CDR1 is SNHLY, CDR2 FYNNEI, per germline. The CDR3 spans 15 residues. The CDR3 DNA reads TGTGCGAGCAAACCAGGGGGCAAGGAGGGCACTGAAGCTTTCTTT. The encoded protein is CASKPGGKEGTEAFF. Supplemented by reference TRBV2 and TRBJ1-1, the full variable domain reads EPEVTQTPSHQVTQMGQEVILRCVPISNHLYFYWYRQILGQKVEFLVSFYNNEISEKSEIFDDQFSVERPDGSNFTLKIRSTKLEDSAMYFCASKPGGKEGTEAFFGQGTRLTVV.

The chain joins TRBV4-1 to TRBJ2-1; TRBD1 matches 8 bases. The V gene end was trimmed by 1 base and the J gene end by 4 bases; junction bases not matched to a gene: 6. Germline-derived CDR1 and CDR2 are MGHRA and YSYEKL. The CDR3 covers 16 residues. CDR3 in DNA: TGCGCCAGCAGCCAAGGGGAACAGGGGGTGTACAATGAGCAGTTCTTC. Protein sequence: CASSQGEQGVYNEQFF.

This clone occurred once. The chain joins TRBV5-1 to TRBJ2-7; maybe TRBD1 (5 bases). V was clipped by 7 bases and J by 2 bases, with 19 bases between them. Looked up from germline, CDR1 is SGHRS and CDR2 is YFSETQ. This CDR3 spans 15 amino acids. CDR3 nucleotides: TGCGCCAGCGCCCCCGCGGCAGGGCATACCTACGAGCAGTACTTC. Its translation: CASAPAAGHTYEQYF.

This clone showed up just once. This chain joins TRBV6-5 and TRBJ2-1, with D possibly TRBD2 on 6 matching bases. The CDR3 is made up of 14 amino acids. Trimming took 2 bases from V and 5 from J, leaving 10 bases between them. Germline lookup yields CDR1 MNHEY and CDR2 SVGAGI. The CDR3 coding sequence is TGTGCCAGCAGTTACGGAGGGACTGACAATGAGCAGTTCTTC. Translation: CASSYGGTDNEQFF.

The chain carries TRBV15 and TRBJ1-6; D unclear. The germline V and J ends were trimmed by 0 bases and 5 bases, with 8 bases remaining between them. The V gene's germline CDR1 is LNHNV and CDR2 YYDKDF (reference sequence). The CDR3 length is 15 residues. The DNA of the CDR3 is TGTGCCACCAGCAGAGATGTAACTGATAATTCACCCCTCCACTTT. Its protein is CATSRDVTDNSPLHF.

The chain joins TRBV6-5 to TRBJ2-6; no clear D. Germline lookup yields CDR1 MNHEY and CDR2 SVGAGI. The germline V and J ends were trimmed by 0 bases and 6 bases, with 6 bases remaining between them. The CDR3 is made up of 14 amino acids. DNA of the CDR3: TGTGCCAGCAGTTACTCGGGCCAGGCCAACGTCCTGACTTTC. Amino acids: CASSYSGQANVLTF.

The chain recombines TRBV18 with TRBJ2-2; 10 bases are a match to TRBD1. Germline CDR1 is KGHSH and CDR2 is LQKENI. J gave up 5 bases and V 6 bases, and 9 bases lay outside the gene matches. This CDR3 contains 16 residues. The chain's CDR3 is CASSYRRTGGTGELFF. For the CDR3, the DNA is TGTGCCAGCTCGTACCGCCGGACAGGGGGGACCGGGGAGCTGTTTTTT.

The chain is built from TRBV9 and TRBJ2-3; 9 positions match TRBD2. This CDR3 contains 17 residues. Germline loops: CDR1 SGDLS, CDR2 YYNGEE. V trimming: 3 bases; J trimming: 2 bases; junction bases outside the gene matches: 10. The DNA of the CDR3 is TGTGCCAGCAGCGGAATAGCGGGGGCCCTCTACACAGATACGCAGTATTTT. Translating it yields CASSGIAGALYTDTQYF.

This sequence joins TRBV5-4 and TRBJ1-2, with D perhaps TRBD1 (6 bases). This CDR3 has 14 residues. Germline loops: CDR1 SGHNT, CDR2 YYREEE (reference sequence). Trimming shortened V by 0 bases and J by 2 bases, and 8 bases separated the two germline ends. This CDR3 is CASSLGQGNYGYTF. CDR3 DNA sequence: TGTGCCAGCAGCTTGGGGCAGGGGAACTATGGCTACACCTTC. The full variable domain, rest sourced from reference TRBV5-4 and TRBJ1-2, is ETGVTQSPTHLIKTRGQQVTLRCSSQSGHNTVSWYQQALGQGPQFIFQYYREEENGRGNFPPRFSGLQFPNYSSELNVNALELDDSALYLCASSLGQGNYGYTFGSGTRLTVV.

The chain uses TRBV27 and TRBJ1-6; tentatively, D is TRBD1 (6 bases). Germline V lookup: CDR1 MNHEY, CDR2 SMNVEV (reference sequence). The CDR3 has 16 residues. The V gene lost 2 bases and the J gene lost 8 bases, with 16 bases spanning the gap. Written as DNA, the CDR3 is TGTGCCAGCAGTTTAACCCTACAGGGACCCTATTCACCCCTCCACTTT. Its translation: CASSLTLQGPYSPLHF.